The 20 T cell receptor beta chains reported below all come from one sample, sequenced in a study of T-cell reconstitution after alpha-beta-depleted transplantation in children (dated by TCRdb to 2016 to 2018). The sample's treatment or condition label, in plain terms: allogeneic hematopoietic cell transplantation with graft depleted of TCRalphabeta T cells and CD19 B cells. Libraries were prepared through PCR. Instrument used: Illumina HiSeq 2500. Molecular barcoding was employed in the preparation of TCR libraries, with unique molecular identifiers being used to normalize TCRbeta repertoire quantification. The public sequencing data were trimmed at Q25 with fastp and processed into clonotypes with MiXCR by TCRdb, which kept only in-frame beta chains. Each entry merges the rows of one CDR3 protein and shows their most common DNA and genes. Present in this sample are 90,000 to 120,000 distinct CDR3 sequences, 5% to 8% of which were seen just once. Roughly 23% of the sample belongs to the ten largest clones.

The material sequenced was PBMCs, mostly from graft donor cells, taken 360 days after TCRalphabeta/CD19-depleted stem cell transplant. The receptors shown here come from a male patient between 2 and 10 years old who had a stem cell transplant for acute lymphoblastic leukemia, so the T cells may come from the graft donor.

In its sample, this clonotype was seen a few times. V usage is TRBV9 and J usage is TRBJ2-5, with D perhaps TRBD1 (6 bases). V lost 4 bases and J lost 4, with 14 bases in between. CDR3 size: 14 residues. Germline assignment: CDR1 SGDLS and CDR2 YYNGEE. The CDR3 protein is CASSSTGYGETQYF. The CDR3, as DNA: TGTGCCAGCAGCTCCACAGGGTACGGAGAGACCCAGTACTTC.

This clonotype was picked up a small number of times. The chain carries TRBV27 and TRBJ2-7, with TRBD2 matching 11 bases. There are 15 residues in the CDR3. Losses at the gene ends were 3 bases for V and 3 bases for J; bases not matched to a gene: 4. Germline CDR1 reads MNHEY; CDR2 reads SMNVEV (reference sequence). The CDR3 reads CASSFSLAGVYEQYF. As DNA, the CDR3 is TGTGCCAGCAGTTTCTCACTAGCGGGAGTCTACGAGCAGTACTTC.

This clonotype has ten or more counts. This rearrangement joins TRBV12-3 or TRBV12-4 to TRBJ2-2; no clear D. The CDR3 totals 14 residues. Trimming left V 2 bases short and J 6 bases short, with 10 bases between. DNA for the CDR3: TGTGCCAGCAGTTTACTACCTACACCCGGGGAGCTGTTTTTT. Protein: CASSLLPTPGELFF.

This clonotype was seen repeatedly, ten times or more. This chain links TRBV13 with TRBJ2-2, with a possible D match to TRBD2 (6 bases). Trimming shortened V by 7 bases and J by 6 bases, and 15 bases separated the two germline ends. This CDR3 has 14 residues. In germline, CDR1 is PRHDT, CDR2 FYEKMQ (reference sequence). The CDR3 sequence is CASITWRAPGELFF. The DNA for the CDR3 is TGTGCCAGCATCACCTGGAGGGCCCCCGGGGAGCTGTTTTTT.

This clonotype was found many times. This sequence joins TRBV3-1 and TRBJ2-1, with 12 bases lining up with TRBD2. Losses at the gene ends were 6 bases for V and 6 bases for J; bases not matched to a gene: 3. The CDR3 has 14 residues. The germline V gene has CDR1 LGHDT and CDR2 YNNKEL (reference sequence). Here the CDR3 reads CASRGLAGTNEQFF. The CDR3 coding sequence is TGTGCCAGCAGAGGACTAGCGGGGACCAATGAGCAGTTCTTC.

This clonotype was detected many times. The rearrangement links TRBV12-5 to TRBJ2-2; TRBD2 agrees at 12 bases. This CDR3 is 18 amino acids long. Trimming removed 1 base from V and 6 bases from J; junction bases left unmatched: 9. Germline CDR1 LGHNT, CDR2 FRNRAP. The CDR3 sequence: CASGLDHPSSGGAGELFF. CDR3 nucleotide sequence: TGTGCTAGTGGTTTGGACCACCCCTCTAGCGGGGGGGCCGGGGAGCTGTTTTTT. Complete variable domain (other parts from reference TRBV12-5 and TRBJ2-2): DARVTQTPRHKVTEMGQEVTMRCQPILGHNTVFWYRQTMMQGLELLAYFRNRAPLDDSGMPKDRFSAEMPDATLATLKIQPSEPRDSAVYFCASGLDHPSSGGAGELFFGEGSRLTVL.

In this sample, this clonotype turned up many times. This chain links TRBV27 with TRBJ2-3, with D hard to call. The CDR3 has 11 amino acids. The ends were cut back, 7 bases at V and 7 bases at J, with 9 bases in the middle. In germline, CDR1 is MNHEY, CDR2 SMNVEV (reference sequence). In DNA, the CDR3 is TGTGCCAGCACCTTAGGAAATACGCAGTATTTT. Translating it yields CASTLGNTQYF.

J is TRBJ2-7 and V is TRBV6-1; TRBD2 matches 9 bases. Per germline, CDR1 MNHNS and CDR2 SASEGT. There are 16 residues in the CDR3. The J segment lost 7 bases and the V segment lost 6 bases, leaving 16 bases of the junction unmatched. The CDR3 bases are TGTGCCAGCAGGTCCAGAGGGGGGCTAGCGGGATTTGAGCAGTACTTC. Translating it yields CASRSRGGLAGFEQYF.

This clonotype was detected many times. J is TRBJ2-2 and V is TRBV4-3, with D maybe TRBD2 (5 bases). CDR3 length equals 16 residues. V was cut by 1 base and J by 6 bases, with 15 bases left in between. Per the germline V gene, CDR1 is LGHNA and CDR2 is YSLEER. The CDR3 loop is CASSQAGSAVPGELFF. For the CDR3, the DNA is TGCGCCAGCAGCCAAGCGGGTAGCGCGGTCCCCGGGGAGCTGTTTTTT.

In its sample, this clonotype was seen a few times. V usage is TRBV9 and J usage is TRBJ1-5; D is undetermined. This CDR3 has 14 amino acids. From germline, CDR1 is SGDLS and CDR2 YYNGEE. Trimming removed 4 bases from V and 0 bases from J, with 8 bases in between. The CDR3 bases are TGTGCCAGCAGCCCCCGGGATAGCAATCAGCCCCAGCATTTT. Translating it yields CASSPRDSNQPQHF.

This clonotype showed up just a few times. This sequence joins TRBV12-3 or TRBV12-4 and TRBJ2-5, with 10 bases identical to TRBD2. V lost 1 base to trimming and J lost 5 bases; unmatched junction nucleotides: 16. This CDR3 region has 19 residues. The CDR3 spells CASSLVPAGGPRFTETQYF. In DNA, the CDR3 is TGTGCCAGCAGTTTAGTCCCAGCGGGAGGGCCACGATTTACGGAGACCCAGTACTTC.

The V call is TRBV27, the J call TRBJ2-6; weak D call: TRBD2 (5 bases). From germline, CDR1 is MNHEY and CDR2 SMNVEV (reference sequence). There are 16 residues in the CDR3. The V end lost 4 bases, the J end lost 0 bases, and 10 bases lay between the germline ends. The CDR3 DNA is TGTGCCAGCAGTTCCTTAGGGAGCTCTGGGGCCAACGTCCTGACTTTC. It is translated as CASSSLGSSGANVLTF.

This clonotype has only a few counts. The rearrangement uses TRBV11-2 and TRBJ2-1; TRBD2 aligns across 8 bases. From germline, CDR1 is SGHAT and CDR2 FQNNGV. This CDR3 spans 12 amino acids. V lost 7 bases and J lost 11; bases outside the gene matches: 7. This CDR3 is CASTLVAGKQFF. DNA of the CDR3: TGTGCCAGCACCCTAGTAGCGGGAAAGCAGTTCTTC.

This clonotype came up many times. The V and J genes are TRBV12-3 or TRBV12-4 and TRBJ2-5, with 7 bases matching TRBD2. This CDR3 comprises 13 residues. With V trimmed by 6 bases and J by 1 base, 2 bases remained unmatched. CDR3 sequence: CASRRTSQETQYF. DNA of the CDR3: TGTGCCAGCAGAAGGACTAGCCAAGAGACCCAGTACTTC.

The V call is TRBV9, the J call TRBJ2-1; 10 bases line up with TRBD2. CDR3 length: 15 residues. CDR1 SGDLS and CDR2 YYNGEE come from the germline V gene. V gave up 1 base and J gave up 4 bases; unmatched junction bases: 2. The CDR3 nucleotides read TGTGCCAGCAGCGTAACTAGCGGGGCTTACAATGAGCAGTTCTTC. Amino acid sequence: CASSVTSGAYNEQFF.

In its sample, this clonotype was seen many times. This chain links TRBV10-3 with TRBJ2-4, with D possibly being TRBD2 (6 bases). The length of the CDR3 is 16 residues. Trimming removed 0 bases from V and 7 bases from J, with 16 bases in between. The germline V gene encodes CDR1 ENHRY and CDR2 SYGVKD. CDR3 protein: CAISESKGPGGNIQYF. Written as DNA, the CDR3 is TGTGCCATCAGTGAGTCGAAAGGGCCTGGGGGGAACATTCAGTACTTC.

The chain is built from TRBV11-2 and TRBJ2-6, with D tentatively TRBD1 (6 bases). The length of the CDR3 is 16 residues. Between the trimmed V and J ends, which lost 6 bases and 0 bases, there was a span of 12 bases. Germline V lookup: CDR1 SGHAT, CDR2 FQNNGV. The CDR3 bases are TGTGCCAGCAGATTAAACAGGGTCTCTGGGGCCAACGTCCTGACTTTC. This codes for CASRLNRVSGANVLTF.

This clonotype has a count of ten or more. This sequence joins TRBV7-2 and TRBJ2-1; D is possibly TRBD2 (6 bases). Germline V gene sequence: CDR1 SGHTA, CDR2 FQGNSA. The CDR3 loop spans 14 amino acids. V lost 6 bases and J lost 4, with 13 bases in between. The CDR3 sequence is CASSYPGLYNEQFF. CDR3 in DNA: TGTGCCAGCAGTTATCCGGGACTTTACAATGAGCAGTTCTTC.

This clonotype was detected many times. The V call is TRBV4-3, the J call TRBJ2-4; TRBD2 might be the D (6 bases). Trimming cost V 2 bases and J 6 bases, with 11 bases left between them. This CDR3 has 14 residues. Per germline, CDR1 LGHNA and CDR2 YSLEER. This CDR3 reads CASSQKRGGNIQYF. In DNA, the CDR3 is TGCGCCAGCAGCCAAAAAAGGGGAGGAAACATTCAGTACTTC.

In its sample, this clonotype was seen many times. V gene TRBV12-3 or TRBV12-4 combines with J gene TRBJ2-1, with D unresolved. Trimming removed 2 bases at V and 9 bases at J, with 14 bases between. The CDR3 loop spans 14 amino acids. In DNA, the CDR3 is TGTGCCAGCAGTTTACCGGACGCCTCGAGTGAGCAGTTCTTC. It yields the protein CASSLPDASSEQFF.